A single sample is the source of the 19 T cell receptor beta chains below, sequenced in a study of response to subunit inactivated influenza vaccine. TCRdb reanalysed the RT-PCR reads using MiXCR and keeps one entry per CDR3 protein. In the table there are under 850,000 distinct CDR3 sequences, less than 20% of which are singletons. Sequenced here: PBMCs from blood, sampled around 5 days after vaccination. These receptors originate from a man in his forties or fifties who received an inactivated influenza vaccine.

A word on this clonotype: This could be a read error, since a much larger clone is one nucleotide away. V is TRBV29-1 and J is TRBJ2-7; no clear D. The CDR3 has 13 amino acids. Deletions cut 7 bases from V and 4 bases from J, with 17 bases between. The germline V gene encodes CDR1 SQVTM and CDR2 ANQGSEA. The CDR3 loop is CSDITPDRYEQYF. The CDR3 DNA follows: TGCAGCGACATAACCCCGGACCGATACGAGCAGTACTTC.

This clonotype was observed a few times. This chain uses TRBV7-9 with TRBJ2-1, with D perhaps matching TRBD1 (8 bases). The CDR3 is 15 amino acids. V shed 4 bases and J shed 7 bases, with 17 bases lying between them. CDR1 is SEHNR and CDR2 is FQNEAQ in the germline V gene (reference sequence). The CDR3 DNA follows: TGTGCCAGCAGCTCCACGGGAGGACAGGGAAATGAGCAGTTCTTC. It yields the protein CASSSTGGQGNEQFF.

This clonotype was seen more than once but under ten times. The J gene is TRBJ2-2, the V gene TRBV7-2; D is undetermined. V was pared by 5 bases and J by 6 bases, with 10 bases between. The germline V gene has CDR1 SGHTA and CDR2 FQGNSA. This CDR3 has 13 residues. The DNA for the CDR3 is TGTGCCAGCAGCCCACAGCCTGCCGGGGAGCTGTTTTTT. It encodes CASSPQPAGELFF.

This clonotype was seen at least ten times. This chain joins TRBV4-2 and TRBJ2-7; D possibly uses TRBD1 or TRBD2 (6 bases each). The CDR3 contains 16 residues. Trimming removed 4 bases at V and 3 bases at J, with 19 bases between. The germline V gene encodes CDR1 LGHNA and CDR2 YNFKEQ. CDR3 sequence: CASSLTGGAIFYEQYF. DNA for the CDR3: TGTGCCAGCAGCCTGACAGGAGGGGCGATCTTCTACGAGCAGTACTTC.

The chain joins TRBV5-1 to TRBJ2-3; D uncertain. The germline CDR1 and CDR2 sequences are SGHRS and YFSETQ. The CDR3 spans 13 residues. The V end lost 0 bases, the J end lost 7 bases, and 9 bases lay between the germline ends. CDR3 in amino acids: CASSLDSANTQYF. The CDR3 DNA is TGCGCCAGCAGCTTGGACAGTGCAAATACGCAGTATTTT.

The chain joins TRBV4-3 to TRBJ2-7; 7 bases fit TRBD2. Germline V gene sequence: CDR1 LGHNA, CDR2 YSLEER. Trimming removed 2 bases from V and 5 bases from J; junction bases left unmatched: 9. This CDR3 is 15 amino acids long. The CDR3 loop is CASSQTGGRDNEQYF. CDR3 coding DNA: TGCGCCAGCAGCCAAACGGGCGGGAGAGACAACGAGCAGTACTTC.

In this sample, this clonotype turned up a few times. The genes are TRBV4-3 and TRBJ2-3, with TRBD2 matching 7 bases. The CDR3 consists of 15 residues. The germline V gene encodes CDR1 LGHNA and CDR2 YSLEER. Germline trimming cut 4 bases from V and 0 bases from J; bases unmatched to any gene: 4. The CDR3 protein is CASSRWGGSTDTQYF. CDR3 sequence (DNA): TGCGCCAGCAGCCGCTGGGGGGGGAGCACAGATACGCAGTATTTT.

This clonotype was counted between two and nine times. The CDR3 DNA sequence: TGCAGTGCTCAAAGCGGGAGGGCCAACGGTGAGCAGTTCTTC. Protein product: CSAQSGRANGEQFF. The V gene is TRBV20-1, the J gene TRBJ2-1; 10 bases fit TRBD2. V gave up 5 bases and J gave up 9 bases; unmatched junction bases: 10. This CDR3 comprises 14 residues. CDR1 and CDR2 from the germline V gene are DFQATT and SNEGSKA (reference sequence).

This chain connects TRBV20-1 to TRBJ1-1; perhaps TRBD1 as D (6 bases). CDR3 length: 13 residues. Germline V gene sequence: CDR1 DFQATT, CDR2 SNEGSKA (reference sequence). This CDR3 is CSLNNRVGAEAFF. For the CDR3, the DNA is TGCAGCCTAAACAACAGGGTAGGCGCTGAAGCTTTCTTT.

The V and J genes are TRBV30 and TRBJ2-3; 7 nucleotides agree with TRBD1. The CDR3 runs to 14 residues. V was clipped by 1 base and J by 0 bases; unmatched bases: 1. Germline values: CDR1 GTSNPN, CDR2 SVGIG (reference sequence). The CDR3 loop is CAWSAGQSTDTQYF. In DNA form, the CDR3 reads TGTGCCTGGAGTGCGGGACAGAGCACAGATACGCAGTATTTT.

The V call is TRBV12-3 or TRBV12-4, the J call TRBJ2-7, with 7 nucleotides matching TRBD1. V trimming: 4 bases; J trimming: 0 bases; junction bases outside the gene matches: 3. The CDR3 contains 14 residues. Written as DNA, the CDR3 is TGTGCCAGCAGTTCGACAGGGAACTCCTACGAGCAGTACTTC. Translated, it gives CASSSTGNSYEQYF.

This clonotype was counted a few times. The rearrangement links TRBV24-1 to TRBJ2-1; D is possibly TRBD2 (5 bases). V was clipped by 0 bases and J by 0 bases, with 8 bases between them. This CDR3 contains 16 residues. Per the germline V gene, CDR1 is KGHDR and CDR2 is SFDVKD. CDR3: CATSDLQAGSYNEQFF. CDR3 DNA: TGTGCCACCAGTGATTTGCAGGCGGGCTCCTACAATGAGCAGTTCTTC.

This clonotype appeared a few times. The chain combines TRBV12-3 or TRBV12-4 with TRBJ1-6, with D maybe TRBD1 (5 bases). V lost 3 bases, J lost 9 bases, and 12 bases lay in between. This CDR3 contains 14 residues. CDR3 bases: TGTGCCAGCAGTTTGGGCAGGGAGGGTTCACCCCTCCACTTT. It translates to CASSLGREGSPLHF.

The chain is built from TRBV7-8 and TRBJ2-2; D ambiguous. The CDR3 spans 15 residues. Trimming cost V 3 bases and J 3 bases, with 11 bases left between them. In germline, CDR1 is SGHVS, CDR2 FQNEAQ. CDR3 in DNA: TGTGCCAGCAGCTTCCGCAGCCGTGACACCGGGGAGCTGTTTTTT. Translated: CASSFRSRDTGELFF.

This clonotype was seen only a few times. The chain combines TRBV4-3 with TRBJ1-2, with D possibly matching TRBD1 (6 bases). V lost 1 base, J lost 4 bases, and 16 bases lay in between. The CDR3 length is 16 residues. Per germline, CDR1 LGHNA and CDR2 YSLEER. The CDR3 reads CASSQGNRETVYGYTF. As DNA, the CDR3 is TGCGCCAGCAGCCAAGGGAACAGGGAAACCGTCTATGGCTACACCTTC.

CDR3 nucleotide sequence: TGCAGTGCTAGACAGACTAGCGGACCCTACGAGCAGTACTTC. This codes for CSARQTSGPYEQYF. The gene calls are TRBV20-1 and TRBJ2-7; 9 bases are shared with TRBD2. The germline CDR1 and CDR2 sequences are DFQATT and SNEGSKA (reference sequence). There are 14 residues in the CDR3. With V trimmed by 2 bases and J by 2 bases, 4 bases remained unmatched.

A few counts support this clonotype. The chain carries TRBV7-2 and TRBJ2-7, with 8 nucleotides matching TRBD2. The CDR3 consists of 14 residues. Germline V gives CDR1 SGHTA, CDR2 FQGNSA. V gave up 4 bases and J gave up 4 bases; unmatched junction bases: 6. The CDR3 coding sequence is TGTGCCAGCAGCTCTACCGGGACTAGGTACGAGCAGTACTTC. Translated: CASSSTGTRYEQYF.

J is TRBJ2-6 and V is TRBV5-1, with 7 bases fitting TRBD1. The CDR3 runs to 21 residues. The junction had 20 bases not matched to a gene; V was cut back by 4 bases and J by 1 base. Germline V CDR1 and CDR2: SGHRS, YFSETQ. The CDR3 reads CASSLSYSTRGKESGANVLTF. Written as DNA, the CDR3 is TGCGCCAGCAGCCTGAGCTATTCCACCAGGGGGAAGGAATCTGGGGCCAACGTCCTGACTTTC. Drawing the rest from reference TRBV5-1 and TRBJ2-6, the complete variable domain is KAGVTQTPRYLIKTRGQQVTLSCSPISGHRSVSWYQQTPGQGLQFLFEYFSETQRNKGNFPGRFSGRQFSNSRSEMNVSTLELGDSALYLCASSLSYSTRGKESGANVLTFGAGSRLTVL.

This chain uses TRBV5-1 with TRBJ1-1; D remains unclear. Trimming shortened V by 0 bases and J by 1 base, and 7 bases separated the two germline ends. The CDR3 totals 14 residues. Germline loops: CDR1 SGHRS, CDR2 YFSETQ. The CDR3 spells CASSLAEWNTEAFF. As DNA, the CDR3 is TGCGCCAGCAGCTTGGCCGAGTGGAACACTGAAGCTTTCTTT.